These T cell receptor beta chains were read from a single sample in a study of T cell clones after liver transplantation. Profiling relied on immunoSEQ multiplex PCR, and the TCRdb table lists in-frame clones only, not all of them. This table holds about 71,000 clones, 80% found once. The sample here was CD4+ T cells from blood, taken 12 months after liver transplant. The receptors were gathered from a human patient who received a liver transplant. Some T cells may be the graft donor's. CDR3s include the opening cysteine and the closing phenylalanine or tryptophan. The D gene is left open where the match is weak. Clone size is shown for a subset of rows, as once, few, many or a class of expanded clone.

CDR3 DNA | CDR3 protein | V gene | clone size | D gene | CDR3 length | J gene
TGTGCCAGTAGCCGGGACAGGGTCGCGGGGACCCAGTACTTC | CASSRDRVAGTQYF | TRBV19 | - | TRBD1 | 14 | TRBJ2-5
TGCGCCAGCAGCTATTACCGGGACAGGCGAAATGAAAAACTGTTTTTT | CASSYYRDRRNEKLFF | TRBV5-1 | once | TRBD1 | 16 | TRBJ1-4
TGCGCCAGCAGCCAAGGGACAGGGGGAATCACTGAAGCTTTCTTT | CASSQGTGGITEAFF | TRBV5-1 | - | TRBD1 | 15 | TRBJ1-1
TGTGCCAGTAGTGTTTGGAGATTCACAACTAATGAAAAACTGTTTTTT | CASSVWRFTTNEKLFF | TRBV19 | - | - | 16 | TRBJ1-4
TGCGCCAGCAGTGAGAACGGAAGGGGTGCAACTAATGAAAAACTGTTTTTT | CASSENGRGATNEKLFF | TRBV10-2 | - | - | 17 | TRBJ1-4
TGTGCCAGCGCCCGACAGACGGGTACGCAGTATTTT | CASARQTGTQYF | TRBV25-1 | - | - | 12 | TRBJ2-3
TGTGCCAGCAGCTTTGGGGGAGTCGGCATTCAGTACTTC | CASSFGGVGIQYF | TRBV7-2 | - | - | 13 | TRBJ2-4
TGTGCCAGCAGCAAAAACGGAACAGGGGAAGGGAATAGCAATCAGCCCCAGCATTTT | CASSKNGTGEGNSNQPQHF | TRBV21-1 | few | - | 19 | TRBJ1-5
TGTGCCAGCAGCCTTGACAGGGGAGGCTACAATGAGCAGTTCTTC | CASSLDRGGYNEQFF | TRBV11-2 | - | TRBD1 | 15 | TRBJ2-1
TGTGCCAGCACCCCTGAACAGGGGCCTATCTCTGGGGCCGGGGTCCTGACTTTC | CASTPEQGPISGAGVLTF | TRBV28 | once | TRBD1 | 18 | TRBJ2-6